This T cell receptor beta chain was documented in a study of blood T cell repertoires in COVID-19. About the study: Acute and convalescent COVID-19 samples came from the United States, Italy and Spain.

Some clones are missing from TCRdb's copy, which holds only in-frame ones; the method was immunoSEQ multiplex PCR. The sample lists 36,000 or so clones, 90% occurring once. Germline trimming cut 4 bases from V and 4 bases from J; bases unmatched to any gene: 5. Germline CDR1 reads SGHAT; CDR2 reads FQNNGV. CDR3 length: 14 residues. The rearrangement joins TRBV11-2 to TRBJ2-3, with 7 bases identical to TRBD2. The clonotype originates from a human donor in a cohort sampled during active COVID-19. Sequencing input: peripheral blood. In DNA form, the CDR3 reads TGTGCCAGCAGCTGGACTAGATCCGCAGATACGCAGTATTTT. It yields the protein CASSWTRSADTQYF.